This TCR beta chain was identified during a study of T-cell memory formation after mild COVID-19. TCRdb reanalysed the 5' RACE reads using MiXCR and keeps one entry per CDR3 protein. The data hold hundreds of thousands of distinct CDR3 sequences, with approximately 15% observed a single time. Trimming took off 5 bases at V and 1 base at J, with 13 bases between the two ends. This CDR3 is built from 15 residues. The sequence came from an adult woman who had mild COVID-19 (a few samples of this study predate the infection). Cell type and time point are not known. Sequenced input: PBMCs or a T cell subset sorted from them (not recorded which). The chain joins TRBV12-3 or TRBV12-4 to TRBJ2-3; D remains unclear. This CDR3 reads CASSPQWAGTDTQYF. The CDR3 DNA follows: TGTGCCAGCAGTCCCCAGTGGGCCGGCACAGATACGCAGTATTTT.